A selection of T cell receptor beta chains follows, all from one sample in a study of response to subunit inactivated influenza vaccine. Via MiXCR, TCRdb re-called the RT-PCR reads, giving one row per CDR3 protein. Found here are 150,000 to 200,000 distinct CDR3 sequences, approximately 12% of them singletons; the top ten hold less than 30%. These sequences were also reported in another study, on T cells expressing NK-cell markers.

The sequences come from CD8+ T cells sorted from PBMCs, collected 11 to 12 days after vaccination. These receptors were obtained from a man between 45 and 60 years old who received an inactivated influenza vaccine. Both conserved end residues are part of each CDR3. The D gene is left open where the match is weak. Rows give clone size only sometimes, using once, few, many, or a class for an expanded clone.

D gene	V gene	J gene	clone size	CDR3 protein	CDR3 DNA
.	TRBV6-5	TRBJ2-5	few	CASSYAKGGTDSRETQYF	TGTGCCAGCAGTTACGCGAAAGGCGGGACAGACTCTCGGGAGACCCAGTACTTC
.	TRBV7-9	TRBJ2-1	few	CASRSDPNRVGNEQFF	TGTGCCAGCAGGAGCGACCCCAACAGGGTGGGCAATGAGCAGTTCTTC
TRBD1	TRBV24-1	TRBJ2-1	many	CATSEGQASYNEQFF	TGTGCCACCAGTGAGGGACAGGCCTCCTACAATGAGCAGTTCTTC
.	TRBV12-3/TRBV12-4	TRBJ2-7	.	CASSGTAPAPYEQYF	TGTGCCAGCAGCGGTACAGCCCCGGCCCCGTACGAGCAGTACTTC
.	TRBV7-8	TRBJ2-1	few	CASSPGFGANEQFF	TGTGCCAGCAGCCCGGGATTTGGGGCCAATGAGCAGTTCTTC
.	TRBV2	TRBJ1-5	.	CASKLYNQPQHF	TGTGCCAGCAAGTTGTATAATCAGCCCCAGCATTTT
.	TRBV7-9	TRBJ2-3	.	CASIFGQDTDTQYF	TGTGCCAGCATCTTCGGACAAGACACAGATACGCAGTATTTT
TRBD2	TRBV4-3	TRBJ2-1	.	CASSQDDPRREGFNEQFF	TGCGCCAGCAGCCAAGATGATCCCAGGAGGGAGGGGTTCAATGAGCAGTTCTTC
.	TRBV2	TRBJ2-1	.	CASSEISKSYNEQFF	TGTGCCAGCAGTGAAATCTCAAAGTCCTACAATGAGCAGTTCTTC
TRBD1	TRBV6-5	TRBJ2-3	few	CASSYSGTGGEWDTQYF	TGTGCCAGCAGTTACTCGGGGACAGGGGGCGAATGGGATACGCAGTATTTT
TRBD2	TRBV7-9	TRBJ2-7	many	CASSLGVGTNYEQYF	TGTGCCAGCAGCTTAGGTGTAGGGACTAACTACGAGCAGTACTTC
TRBD1	TRBV29-1	TRBJ2-7	few	CSVELRQGKQYEQYF	TGCAGCGTTGAACTTCGACAGGGCAAACAATACGAGCAGTACTTC